The T cell receptor beta chain under discussion was sequenced for a study of CD8 T cells in Susac syndrome. Sequencing of TCR beta was undertaken in CD8+ and CD4+ T cells derived from blood. Patients with stable or active relapsing-remitting disease, all of them treatment-naive, made up the multiple sclerosis controls. TEMRA cells were FACS-enriched, while CD8+ and CD4+ T cells were negatively isolated. Trimming stripped 0 bases from V and 2 bases from J, with 7 bases between. The CDR3 covers 14 residues. Germline assignment: CDR1 GTSNPN and CDR2 SVGIG (reference sequence). A quantity of about 0.5 to 1 ug RNA underwent reverse transcription using random hexamers. The CDR3 of TCR beta was amplified by immunoSEQ multiplex PCR across 54 Vbeta and 13 Jbeta. TCRdb recomputed calls from the immunoSEQ multiplex PCR reads with MiXCR, one row per CDR3 protein. The sample has about 140,000 distinct CDR3 sequences; about 95% are singletons.

This receptor was taken from a human donor with multiple sclerosis. The J gene is TRBJ2-2, the V gene TRBV30, with a tentative D call TRBD1 (6 bases). Material for sequencing was CD4+ T cells from PBMCs. The CDR3 nucleotides read TGTGCCTGGAGTGTAGGGACAAACACCGGGGAGCTGTTTTTT. It specifies CAWSVGTNTGELFF.